The next 8 T cell receptor beta chains were all read from a single sample in a study of identical twins. Using its own MiXCR run on the 5' RACE reads, TCRdb lists one record per CDR3 protein. The sample holds 550,000 to 800,000 distinct CDR3 sequences, about 7.1% seen once. The data were also submitted as part of a second study, on yellow fever vaccine responses in identical twins.

The sequenced sample was PBMCs. These receptors were taken from a woman younger than 30 in good health.

This clonotype occurred many times. The chain combines TRBV29-1 with TRBJ1-1; tentative D call: TRBD1 (6 bases). V was shortened by 6 bases and J by 7 bases, with 15 bases between the two germline ends. The CDR3 has 12 amino acids. The germline CDR1 and CDR2 sequences are SQVTM and ANQGSEA. The CDR3 region is CSVKQGAVEAFF. CDR3 DNA: TGCAGCGTGAAACAGGGTGCGGTTGAAGCTTTCTTT.

This clonotype has only a few counts. The CDR3 loop is CASSPTPPGVSGRYEQFF. For the CDR3, the DNA is TGTGCCAGCAGTCCAACCCCACCCGGGGTCAGCGGGAGGTATGAGCAGTTCTTC. This chain uses TRBV27 with TRBJ2-1; 9 bases are shared with TRBD2. V shed 5 bases and J 8 bases; nucleotides not matched to a gene: 19. The CDR3 runs to 18 residues. Germline assignment: CDR1 MNHEY and CDR2 SMNVEV (reference sequence).

The chain employs TRBV7-2 and TRBJ2-1; TRBD2 agrees at 8 bases. Germline CDR1 reads SGHTA; CDR2 reads FQGNSA. The CDR3 has 15 amino acids. V gave up 4 bases and J gave up 4 bases; unmatched junction bases: 6. The CDR3 nucleotides read TGTGCCAGCAGCTCCGGGAGGGCATCGTACAATGAGCAGTTCTTC. It codes for CASSSGRASYNEQFF.

The CDR3 loop reads CASSLDRVRDEQFF. DNA for the CDR3: TGCGCCAGCAGCTTGGACAGGGTACGCGATGAGCAGTTCTTC. The rearrangement links TRBV5-1 to TRBJ2-1, with D maybe TRBD1 (6 bases). The CDR3 runs to 14 residues. The V gene lost 0 bases and the J gene lost 8 bases, with 12 bases spanning the gap. Per germline, CDR1 SGHRS and CDR2 YFSETQ.

V gene TRBV6-1 combines with J gene TRBJ2-3, with TRBD2 identical over 7 bases. The CDR3 runs 15 residues. V gave up 2 bases and J gave up 5 bases; unmatched junction bases: 7. The V gene's germline CDR1 is MNHNS and CDR2 SASEGT. The DNA for the CDR3 is TGTGCCAGCAGTGAAAGGAGGTCTAGCGGAGATACGCAGTATTTT. It encodes CASSERRSSGDTQYF.

DNA of the CDR3: TGTGCCAGCACCAGGACTAGCGGGCTCACAGATACGCAGTATTTT. Translated: CASTRTSGLTDTQYF. The chain couples TRBV12-3 or TRBV12-4 to TRBJ2-3; 11 nucleotides match TRBD2. J lost 2 bases, V lost 7 bases, and 5 bases had no gene match. This CDR3 comprises 15 residues.

This clonotype was seen ten or more times. The gene calls are TRBV5-1 and TRBJ2-1; 14 positions agree with TRBD2. The trim removed 2 bases at V and 2 bases at J, leaving 9 bases unmatched. Germline CDR1 and CDR2: SGHRS and YFSETQ. This CDR3 is built from 19 residues. CDR3 DNA sequence: TGCGCCAGCAGCTTTACGACTAGCGGGGGGGCCCAACCCTACAATGAGCAGTTCTTC. This translates into CASSFTTSGGAQPYNEQFF.

This clonotype appeared many times. The chain couples TRBV29-1 to TRBJ2-2; 10 bases are shared with TRBD2. The CDR3 extends over 14 amino acids. Germline trimming cut 0 bases from V and 8 bases from J; bases unmatched to any gene: 3. The germline V gene has CDR1 SQVTM and CDR2 ANQGSEA. CDR3 loop: CSVEELAGSGELFF. CDR3 sequence (DNA): TGCAGCGTTGAAGAACTAGCGGGATCTGGGGAGCTGTTTTTT.